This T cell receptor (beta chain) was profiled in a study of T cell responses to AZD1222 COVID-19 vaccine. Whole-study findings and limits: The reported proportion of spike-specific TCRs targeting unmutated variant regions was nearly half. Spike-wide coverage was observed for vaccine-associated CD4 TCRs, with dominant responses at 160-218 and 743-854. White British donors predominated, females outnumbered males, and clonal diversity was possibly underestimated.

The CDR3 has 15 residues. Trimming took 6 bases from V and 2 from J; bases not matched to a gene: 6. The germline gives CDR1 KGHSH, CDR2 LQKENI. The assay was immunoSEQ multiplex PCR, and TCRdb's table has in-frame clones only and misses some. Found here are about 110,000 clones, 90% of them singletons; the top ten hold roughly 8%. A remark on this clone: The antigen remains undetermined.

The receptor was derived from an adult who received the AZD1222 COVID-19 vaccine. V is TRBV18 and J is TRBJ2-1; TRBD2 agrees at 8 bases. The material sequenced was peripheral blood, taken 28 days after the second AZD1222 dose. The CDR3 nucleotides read TGTGCCAGCTCGTATGATAGCGGGGCCTACAATGAGCAGTTCTTC. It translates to CASSYDSGAYNEQFF.